Listed below are T cell receptor beta chains from one sample, sequenced in a study of shared clonotypes between healthy human individuals. Clones were sequenced by immunoSEQ multiplex PCR, and TCRdb holds only the in-frame ones, with some missing. This sample yields about 700,000 clones, of which 92% are seen a single time; nearly 25% belongs to the top ten. The sample consisted of naive CD8+ T cells sorted from blood. Receptors were obtained from a man in his thirties or forties in good health. The CDR3 runs from the conserved cysteine through the conserved F or W. Each record gives: J gene, V gene, CDR3 protein.

TRBJ2-3 TRBV10-1 CASSDGRETDTQYF
TRBJ2-3 TRBV7-9 CASSLRALDTQYF
TRBJ2-3 TRBV7-9 CASRSGTTTQYF
TRBJ2-1 TRBV4-3 CASSRSRGRGHEQFF
TRBJ2-2 TRBV7-8 CASSYARTDPNTGELFF
TRBJ2-5 TRBV19 CASRGRWTEETQYF
TRBJ2-1 TRBV10-3 CAISDPGYNEQFF
TRBJ2-2 TRBV6-5 CASSRLANTGELFF
TRBJ2-3 TRBV5-4 CASSSDPLGGSSTDTQYF
TRBJ1-1 TRBV7-6 CASSSWSSKAFF
TRBJ1-1 TRBV7-9 CASSWGQGNTEAFF
TRBJ2-2 TRBV7-3 CASRSGYDNTGELFF
TRBJ2-3 TRBV2 CASSDREVDVTDTQYF
TRBJ1-1 TRBV27 CASSLYAFQGNTEAFF
TRBJ2-3 TRBV5-1 CASSFGQGPSTDTQYF
TRBJ2-1 TRBV27 CASSINSGTSVSNEQFF
TRBJ2-1 TRBV7-9 CASSFRVGGEQFF
TRBJ2-2 TRBV10-3 CASLDTGELFF
TRBJ2-7 TRBV5-1 CASSLRFHDEQYF
TRBJ2-3 TRBV29-1 CSAQGALTDTQYF
TRBJ2-7 TRBV10-3 CAISESEGLAQYEQYF
TRBJ1-4 TRBV7-9 CASSSGGSREKLFF